This T cell receptor (beta chain) derives from a study of blood T cells in healthy people across ages. The CDR3 consists of 15 residues. V was clipped by 6 bases and J by 10 bases, with 19 bases between them. Through a sample-barcoded 5' primer and a J-beta primer mix, a second PCR was run for about 6 to 12 cycles. MiXCR was run by TCRdb on the 5' RACE reads, yielding one entry per CDR3 protein. The sample has 650,000 to 900,000 distinct CDR3 sequences, around 62% seen once. This receptor was taken from a man aged 25-40 years in good health. This rearrangement joins TRBV12-3 or TRBV12-4 to TRBJ1-6, with D possibly TRBD1 on 6 matching bases. The material sequenced was blood. This CDR3 is CASSQNRESRSPLHF. In DNA form, the CDR3 reads TGTGCCAGCAGCCAAAACAGGGAGTCGCGATCACCCCTCCACTTT.